This passage covers 6 T cell receptor beta chains from one sample sequenced in a study of identical twins. MiXCR was run by TCRdb on the 5' RACE reads, yielding one entry per CDR3 protein. Among about 700,000 distinct CDR3 sequences listed, around 8.3% were seen once. These same records also appear under a second study, on yellow fever vaccine responses in identical twins.

Sample: PBMCs. These receptor sequences come from a woman aged 18-35 years in good health.

The rearrangement uses TRBV12-5 and TRBJ2-1; 8 bases match TRBD2. The junction had 15 bases not matched to a gene; V was cut back by 8 bases and J by 0 bases. Germline-derived CDR1 and CDR2 are LGHNT and FRNRAP. This CDR3 region has 18 residues. This CDR3 reads CASTARASGLSSYNEQFF. The CDR3 DNA is TGTGCTAGTACCGCCCGGGCTAGCGGGCTGAGCTCCTACAATGAGCAGTTCTTC.

This clonotype was seen more than once but under ten times. The J gene is TRBJ2-2, the V gene TRBV6-1; 8 nucleotides match TRBD2. The CDR3 sequence is 15 residues long. Looked up from germline, CDR1 is MNHNS and CDR2 is SASEGT. The trim removed 6 bases at V and 6 bases at J, leaving 9 bases unmatched. In DNA, the CDR3 is TGTGCCAGCAGGATCTTCGGGGGGGGTGCCGGGGAGCTGTTTTTT. Translating it yields CASRIFGGGAGELFF.

This clonotype was seen just once. The V call is TRBV24-1, the J call TRBJ2-5; D gene unclear. Looked up from germline, CDR1 is KGHDR and CDR2 is SFDVKD. The CDR3 is made up of 12 amino acids. Deletions cut 4 bases from V and 4 bases from J, with 6 bases between. The CDR3 sequence is CATSEFTETQYF. The DNA for the CDR3 is TGTGCCACCAGTGAGTTTACAGAGACCCAGTACTTC.

This chain joins TRBV2 and TRBJ2-3; D might be TRBD2 (6 bases). The CDR3 consists of 14 residues. CDR1 and CDR2 (germline): SNHLY, FYNNEI. Trimming removed 1 base from V and 6 bases from J, with 11 bases in between. The DNA for the CDR3 is TGTGCCAGCAGTGAAGGCGGGATCGCGGATACGCAGTATTTT. This sequence encodes CASSEGGIADTQYF.

This chain joins TRBV5-5 and TRBJ2-2, with D possibly being TRBD1 (7 bases). Germline V gene data show CDR1 as SGHKS and CDR2 as YYEKEE (reference sequence). CDR3 length: 16 amino acids. The ends were cut back, 0 bases at V and 6 bases at J, with 15 bases in the middle. CDR3 sequence (DNA): TGTGCCAGCAGCTTGGGTGGAGGGGGCGTCGCCGGGGAGCTGTTTTTT. As protein: CASSLGGGGVAGELFF. Looking up the rest from reference TRBV5-5 and TRBJ2-2 gives the full variable domain: DAGVTQSPTHLIKTRGQQVTLRCSPISGHKSVSWYQQVLGQGPQFIFQYYEKEERGRGNFPDRFSARQFPNYSSELNVNALLLGDSALYLCASSLGGGGVAGELFFGEGSRLTVL.

This clonotype came up a few times. The J gene is TRBJ2-5, the V gene TRBV29-1, with 7 nucleotides matching TRBD1. Looked up from germline, CDR1 is SQVTM and CDR2 is ANQGSEA. V dropped 7 bases and J dropped 5; count of bases not matched to a gene: 7. This CDR3 is built from 12 residues. The CDR3 here is CSAETGMETQYF. DNA for the CDR3: TGCAGCGCCGAGACAGGGATGGAGACCCAGTACTTC.